These T cell receptor beta chains were read from a single sample in a study of metastatic and nonmetastatic thyroid tumors. TCRdb re-called clones from the PCR reads using MiXCR. The repertoire holds under 25,000 clones, with about 20% as singletons. The sample comprised blood. These receptors were obtained from a female donor with papillary thyroid cancer or a benign thyroid nodule (not recorded which). Some clones in this sample may be carry-over from other donors' samples. Each CDR3 is given with its conserved first and last residue. D genes are given only for firm matches. Rows give clone size only sometimes, using once, few, many, or a class for an expanded clone.

J: TRBJ2-3; size: many; V: TRBV7-2; D: TRBD2; DNA: TGTGCCAGCAGCAGGACTAGCGGGGGGGGCACAGATACGCAGTATTTT; CDR3: CASSRTSGGGTDTQYF
J: TRBJ1-2; size: many; V: TRBV28; D: NA; DNA: TGTGCCAGCAGTGACAATTTGATCTATGGCTACACCTTC; CDR3: CASSDNLIYGYTF
J: TRBJ1-1; size: many; V: TRBV7-9; D: NA; DNA: TGTGCCAGCAGCGCCTCAGGTTACACTGAAGCTTTCTTT; CDR3: CASSASGYTEAFF
J: TRBJ2-6; size: few; V: TRBV27; D: NA; DNA: TGTGCCAGTAGTCTTACCATCTTTGGGGCCAACGTCCTGACTTTC; CDR3: CASSLTIFGANVLTF
J: TRBJ1-1; size: NA; V: TRBV13; D: NA; DNA: TGTGCCAGCAGCTTAGCCTTATTTGGAGCTTTCTTT; CDR3: CASSLALFGAFF
J: TRBJ1-4; size: many; V: TRBV2; D: TRBD1; DNA: TGTGCCAGCAGTCGACAGGGGGCCCCTAATGAAAAACTGTTTTTT; CDR3: CASSRQGAPNEKLFF
J: TRBJ2-1; size: NA; V: TRBV5-1; D: TRBD2; DNA: TGCGCCAGCAGCCCAACCCTCGCGGGAGGTTCCTACAATGAGCAGTTCTTC; CDR3: CASSPTLAGGSYNEQFF
J: TRBJ2-7; size: many; V: TRBV20-1; D: TRBD1; DNA: TGCAGTGCTGCCTCCGGGACAGGGGGCTCCTACGAGCAGTACTTC; CDR3: CSAASGTGGSYEQYF
J: TRBJ2-7; size: NA; V: TRBV6-1; D: NA; DNA: TGTGCCAGCAGTGGGGACTCCCATGGTTACGAGCAGTACTTC; CDR3: CASSGDSHGYEQYF
J: TRBJ1-6; size: many; V: TRBV5-6; D: NA; DNA: TGTGCCAGCAGCTTGGTCAGGGATAATTCACCCCTCCACTTT; CDR3: CASSLVRDNSPLHF
J: TRBJ2-7; size: NA; V: TRBV9; D: NA; DNA: TGTGCCTGCAGTATCAGGCCCAGTGGGCAAGACGAGCAGTACTTC; CDR3: CACSIRPSGQDEQYF
J: TRBJ2-7; size: NA; V: TRBV5-1; D: TRBD2; DNA: TGCGAAAGCACCCTCTCGGGGGGAGGCGCCTACGAGCAGTACTTC; CDR3: CESTLSGGGAYEQYF
J: TRBJ2-7; size: many; V: TRBV7-3; D: NA; DNA: TGTGCCAGCAGCTTAAGGCAGGGGATCTACGAGCAGTACTTC; CDR3: CASSLRQGIYEQYF
J: TRBJ2-7; size: NA; V: TRBV11-1; D: NA; DNA: TGCGCCAGCAGCGCTTCAGGGACCTACCAGCAGTACTTC; CDR3: CASSASGTYQQYF
J: TRBJ2-7; size: NA; V: TRBV20-1; D: NA; DNA: TGCAGTGCTACTGGGGGGAACTACGAGCAGTACTTC; CDR3: CSATGGNYEQYF
J: TRBJ2-7; size: NA; V: TRBV20-1; D: TRBD2; DNA: TGCAGTGCTGTGTCCCGGGCGGGAGGGCGGTACGGGCAGTACTTC; CDR3: CSAVSRAGGRYGQYF
J: TRBJ1-6; size: once; V: TRBV20-1; D: NA; DNA: TGCAGTGCTAGCTTGCCGGGATCCTCACCCCTCCACTTT; CDR3: CSASLPGSSPLHF
J: TRBJ1-2; size: many; V: TRBV6-1; D: NA; DNA: TGTGCCAGCACAACATCGGGGGACTATGGCTACACCTTC; CDR3: CASTTSGDYGYTF
J: TRBJ1-5; size: NA; V: TRBV6-1; D: TRBD1; DNA: TGTGCCAGCAGCAGGACAGGGCGGAATCAGCCCCAGCATTTT; CDR3: CASSRTGRNQPQHF
J: TRBJ2-1; size: NA; V: TRBV11-3; D: TRBD2; DNA: TGTGCCAGCACTACTAGCGGTGGAGGCAATGAGCAGTTCTTC; CDR3: CASTTSGGGNEQFF
J: TRBJ2-1; size: many; V: TRBV9; D: TRBD2; DNA: TGTGCCAGCAGCGATGCGGGGGGGGACTACAATGAGCAGTTCTTC; CDR3: CASSDAGGDYNEQFF
J: TRBJ2-2; size: few; V: TRBV24-1; D: NA; DNA: TGTGCCACCAGCGACCCTCGAAGGTGTTCCACCGGGGAGCTGTTTTTT; CDR3: CATSDPRRCSTGELFF
J: TRBJ1-2; size: few; V: TRBV7-2; D: NA; DNA: TGTGCCAGCAGCTTGTTATATGGCTACACCTTC; CDR3: CASSLLYGYTF
J: TRBJ1-2; size: many; V: TRBV7-6; D: TRBD1; DNA: TGTGCCAGCAGCATACAGGGGGACTATGGCTACACCTTC; CDR3: CASSIQGDYGYTF
J: TRBJ2-1; size: many; V: TRBV7-2; D: NA; DNA: TGTGCCAGCAGCTTAAGGTCAGGGCTCGATGAGCAGTTCTTC; CDR3: CASSLRSGLDEQFF
J: TRBJ2-5; size: few; V: TRBV6-2/TRBV6-3; D: TRBD2; DNA: TGTGCCAGCAGTTACTCCCCCGCTAGCGGGGAGACCCAGTACTTC; CDR3: CASSYSPASGETQYF
J: TRBJ2-7; size: medium-sized; V: TRBV12-3/TRBV12-4; D: NA; DNA: TGTGCCAGCAGTCACCTTGGAGGCTCCTACGAGCAGTACTTC; CDR3: CASSHLGGSYEQYF
J: TRBJ1-3; size: many; V: TRBV30; D: NA; DNA: TGTGCCTGGAGTTCCCGGGGGAACACCATATATTTT; CDR3: CAWSSRGNTIYF
J: TRBJ1-3; size: many; V: TRBV5-1; D: TRBD1; DNA: TGCGCCAGCAGCGGGGGACAGTCTGGAAACACCATATATTTT; CDR3: CASSGGQSGNTIYF
J: TRBJ2-7; size: many; V: TRBV20-1; D: NA; DNA: TGCAGTGCTAGCTCTCCCCGAGAGCAGTACTTC; CDR3: CSASSPREQYF
J: TRBJ2-6; size: many; V: TRBV28; D: NA; DNA: TGTGCCAGCAGTTTACAGGGATCCTCTGGGGCCAACGTCCTGACTTTC; CDR3: CASSLQGSSGANVLTF
J: TRBJ2-2; size: NA; V: TRBV11-1; D: NA; DNA: TGTGCCAGCAGCTTAGTTCCGACAGCCAGTCCCACCGGGGAGCTGTTTTTT; CDR3: CASSLVPTASPTGELFF
J: TRBJ2-7; size: medium-sized; V: TRBV2; D: TRBD1; DNA: TGTGCCACCACAGGACAGGGAGTGGGGCTCGAGCAGTACTTC; CDR3: CATTGQGVGLEQYF
J: TRBJ2-7; size: many; V: TRBV13; D: NA; DNA: TGTGCCAGCAGCCCGAATGACCGGCTCCACGAGCAGTACTTC; CDR3: CASSPNDRLHEQYF
J: TRBJ1-2; size: many; V: TRBV28; D: NA; DNA: TGTGCCAGCAGTTTCACAGAGTACGGCTACACCTTC; CDR3: CASSFTEYGYTF
J: TRBJ2-3; size: many; V: TRBV6-4; D: NA; DNA: TGTGCCAGCAGTCAGGAGGGCCGTACAGATACGCAGTATTTT; CDR3: CASSQEGRTDTQYF
J: TRBJ1-6; size: medium-sized; V: TRBV27; D: NA; DNA: TGTGCCAGCAGTTTTGATGGCCGGGCTCCGGCCCTCCACTTT; CDR3: CASSFDGRAPALHF
J: TRBJ1-1; size: many; V: TRBV11-3; D: NA; DNA: TGTGCCAGCAGCTTAGGCGGGGCAAAGGGTGGGGTCACTGAAGCTTTCTTT; CDR3: CASSLGGAKGGVTEAFF
J: TRBJ2-3; size: many; V: TRBV24-1; D: NA; DNA: TGTGCCACCAGTGATACCCCAGGTACGCAGTATTTT; CDR3: CATSDTPGTQYF
J: TRBJ2-3; size: many; V: TRBV7-2; D: NA; DNA: TGTGCCAGCAGCTTAGCGCGGGGATGGAGCACAGATACGCAGTATTTT; CDR3: CASSLARGWSTDTQYF
J: TRBJ2-1; size: many; V: TRBV5-6; D: TRBD2; DNA: TGTGCCAGCAGCTTGGTTTGGACTAGCGGGAGCAATGAGCAGTTCTTC; CDR3: CASSLVWTSGSNEQFF
J: TRBJ1-5; size: NA; V: TRBV20-1; D: NA; DNA: TGCAGTGCCTTCCAGGGAAATCAGCCCCAGCATTTT; CDR3: CSAFQGNQPQHF
J: TRBJ2-2; size: medium-sized; V: TRBV10-1; D: NA; DNA: TGCGCCAGCAGCCCACAGGCCGGGGAGCTGTTTTTT; CDR3: CASSPQAGELFF
J: TRBJ2-7; size: many; V: TRBV20-1; D: TRBD2; DNA: TGCAGTGCTAGTCCGCGGGGGGGACTAGGAGACGAGCAGTACTTC; CDR3: CSASPRGGLGDEQYF
J: TRBJ1-3; size: many; V: TRBV9; D: NA; DNA: TGTGCCAGCAGCCATCCGGGACCAAACACCATATATTTT; CDR3: CASSHPGPNTIYF
J: TRBJ1-6; size: NA; V: TRBV18; D: NA; DNA: TGTGCCAGCTCACCATCTGCAGGGGCGGACTCACCCCTCCACTTT; CDR3: CASSPSAGADSPLHF
J: TRBJ2-1; size: many; V: TRBV24-1; D: NA; DNA: TGTGCCACCAGTGATTTGCTGGGTCCCCATGAGCAGTTCTTC; CDR3: CATSDLLGPHEQFF
J: TRBJ1-4; size: many; V: TRBV5-1; D: TRBD1; DNA: TGCGCCAGCAGCTCGGGACAGATTGAAAAACTGTTTTTT; CDR3: CASSSGQIEKLFF
J: TRBJ1-1; size: many; V: TRBV20-1; D: NA; DNA: TGCAGTGCTCCCAGGGGAGGGATGAACACTGAAGCTTTCTTT; CDR3: CSAPRGGMNTEAFF
J: TRBJ1-6; size: NA; V: TRBV20-1; D: NA; DNA: TGCAGTGCTAGCCCCCAGGGGCAGCGATTCGATTCACCCCTCCACTTT; CDR3: CSASPQGQRFDSPLHF
J: TRBJ2-3; size: many; V: TRBV7-2; D: TRBD2; DNA: TGTGCCAGCAGCTGGACTAGCGAGGATACGCAGTATTTT; CDR3: CASSWTSEDTQYF
J: TRBJ2-1; size: NA; V: TRBV5-6; D: NA; DNA: TGTGCCAGCAGCTTTGTAAGGTCCGCTACCTACAATGAGCAGTTCTTC; CDR3: CASSFVRSATYNEQFF
J: TRBJ2-3; size: many; V: TRBV6-2/TRBV6-3; D: NA; DNA: TGTGCCAGCAGTTACGGGAGGATTACGGATACGCAGTATTTT; CDR3: CASSYGRITDTQYF
J: TRBJ2-7; size: many; V: TRBV7-3; D: TRBD1; DNA: TGTGCCAGCAGCTTAAACGCAGGGGGCATCGACGAGCAGTACTTC; CDR3: CASSLNAGGIDEQYF
J: TRBJ2-1; size: NA; V: TRBV12-3/TRBV12-4; D: TRBD2; DNA: TGTGCCAGCAGTCCCGGGACTAGCGGGGTCAATGAGCAGTTCTTC; CDR3: CASSPGTSGVNEQFF